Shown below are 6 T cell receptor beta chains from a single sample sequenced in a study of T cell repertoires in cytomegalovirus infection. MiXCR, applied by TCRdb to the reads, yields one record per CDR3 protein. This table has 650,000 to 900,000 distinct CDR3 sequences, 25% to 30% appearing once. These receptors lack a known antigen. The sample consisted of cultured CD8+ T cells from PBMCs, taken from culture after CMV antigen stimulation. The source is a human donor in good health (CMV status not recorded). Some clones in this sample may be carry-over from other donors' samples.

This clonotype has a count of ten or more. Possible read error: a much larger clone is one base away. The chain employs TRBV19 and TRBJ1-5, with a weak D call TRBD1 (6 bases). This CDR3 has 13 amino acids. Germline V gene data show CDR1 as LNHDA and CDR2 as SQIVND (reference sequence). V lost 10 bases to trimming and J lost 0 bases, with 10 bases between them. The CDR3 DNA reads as TGTGCCACCCAGGGGTTTAGCAATCAGCCCCAGCATTTT. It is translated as CATQGFSNQPQHF.

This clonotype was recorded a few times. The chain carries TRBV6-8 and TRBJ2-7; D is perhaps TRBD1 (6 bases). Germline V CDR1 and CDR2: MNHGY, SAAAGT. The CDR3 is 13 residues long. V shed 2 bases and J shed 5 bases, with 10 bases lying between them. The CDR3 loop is CASSYGAGDEQYV. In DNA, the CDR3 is TGTGCCAGCAGTTACGGGGCAGGGGACGAGCAGTACGTC.

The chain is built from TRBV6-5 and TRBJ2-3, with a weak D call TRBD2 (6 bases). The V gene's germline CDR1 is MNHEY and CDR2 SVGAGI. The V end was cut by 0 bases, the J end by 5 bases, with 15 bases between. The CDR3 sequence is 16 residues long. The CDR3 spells CASSYSPGALGDTQYF. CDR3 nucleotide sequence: TGTGCCAGCAGTTACTCGCCGGGAGCCTTGGGAGATACGCAGTATTTT.

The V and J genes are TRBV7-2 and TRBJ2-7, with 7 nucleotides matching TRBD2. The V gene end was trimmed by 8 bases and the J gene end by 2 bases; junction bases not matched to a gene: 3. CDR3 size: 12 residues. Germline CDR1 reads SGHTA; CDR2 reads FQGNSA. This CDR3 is CASGGGPYEQYV. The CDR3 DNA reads TGTGCCAGCGGGGGGGGACCCTACGAGCAGTACGTC.

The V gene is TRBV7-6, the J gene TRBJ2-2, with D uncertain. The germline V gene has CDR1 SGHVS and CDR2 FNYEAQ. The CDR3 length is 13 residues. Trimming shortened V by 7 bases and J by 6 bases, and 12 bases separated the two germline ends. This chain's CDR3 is CASNRAGAGELFF. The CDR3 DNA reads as TGTGCCAGCAATCGGGCAGGAGCCGGGGAGCTGTTTTTT.

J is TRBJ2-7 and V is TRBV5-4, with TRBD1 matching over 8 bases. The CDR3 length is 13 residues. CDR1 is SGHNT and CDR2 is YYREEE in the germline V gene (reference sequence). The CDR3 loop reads CAVQGAAPYEQYF. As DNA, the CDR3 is TGTGCGGTGCAGGGGGCAGCGCCCTACGAGCAGTACTTC.